Below, 25 T cell receptor beta chains from the same sample are listed, as sequenced in a study of blood T cell repertoires in COVID-19. TCRdb's table, derived via immunoSEQ multiplex PCR, lists solely in-frame clones and lacks some. The sample carries roughly 350,000 clones, 87% recorded once. Sequenced input: peripheral blood. All receptors derive from a woman aged 25 to 39 with COVID-19, enrolled during active disease.

V usage is TRBV5-6 and J usage is TRBJ1-1, with D perhaps matching TRBD1 (5 bases). The CDR3 totals 15 residues. Germline loops: CDR1 SGHDT, CDR2 YYEEEE. The ends were cut back, 4 bases at V and 5 bases at J, with 18 bases in the middle. CDR3 bases: TGTGCCAGCAGCACCCCTGGGGGGGTTTGGACTGAAGCTTTCTTT. This sequence encodes CASSTPGGVWTEAFF.

J is TRBJ1-5 and V is TRBV10-3; possibly TRBD1 for D (5 bases). The germline V and J ends were trimmed by 5 bases and 6 bases, with 11 bases remaining between them. The germline V gene encodes CDR1 ENHRY and CDR2 SYGVKD. CDR3 length: 13 amino acids. This chain's CDR3 is CAISKTESQPQHF. As DNA, the CDR3 is TGTGCCATCAGTAAGACAGAAAGTCAGCCCCAGCATTTT.

The J gene is TRBJ2-5, the V gene TRBV14; possible D gene TRBD1, 6 bases. Germline V gives CDR1 SGHDN, CDR2 FVKESK. V lost 3 bases and J 9 bases, leaving 17 bases between the germline ends. CDR3 size: 14 residues. CDR3 residues: CASSQVTGFTSQYF. DNA of the CDR3: TGTGCCAGCAGCCAGGTTACAGGGTTTACTTCCCAGTACTTC.

J is TRBJ1-6 and V is TRBV28, with 8 bases aligning to TRBD1. J gave up 7 bases and V 6 bases, and 8 bases lay outside the gene matches. Germline V gives CDR1 MDHEN, CDR2 SYDVKM. The CDR3 has 15 amino acids. CDR3 coding DNA: TGTGCCAGCAGGGACTCGACAGGGGTGAATTCACCCCTCCACTTT. Protein product: CASRDSTGVNSPLHF.

The chain uses TRBV25-1 and TRBJ2-7; D is undetermined. Looked up from germline, CDR1 is MGHDK and CDR2 is SYGVNS. The CDR3 contains 11 residues. The V end lost 6 bases, the J end lost 7 bases, and 10 bases lay between the germline ends. CDR3 sequence: CASSPNREQYF. The CDR3 DNA follows: TGTGCCAGCAGCCCGAATCGGGAGCAGTACTTC.

The genes are TRBV5-6 and TRBJ1-2; TRBD1 agrees at 7 bases. Trimming cost V 5 bases and J 4 bases; bases outside gene matches: 11. CDR3 length: 15 amino acids. Per germline, CDR1 SGHDT and CDR2 YYEEEE. For the CDR3, the DNA is TGTGCCAGCAGTCTTCAGGGGGTGAGGGTCTATGGCTACACCTTC. The encoded protein is CASSLQGVRVYGYTF.

The chain uses TRBV4-3 and TRBJ1-1, with a weak D call TRBD1 (5 bases). The germline gives CDR1 LGHNA, CDR2 YSLEER. V gave up 2 bases and J gave up 1 base, with 8 bases separating them. The CDR3 sequence is 14 residues long. CDR3 in DNA: TGCGCCAGCAGCCAATGGGGGGGGAACACTGAAGCTTTCTTT. Its protein is CASSQWGGNTEAFF.

The chain joins TRBV24-1 to TRBJ2-2, with 9 bases fitting TRBD2. The V and J ends lost 1 base and 8 bases, in that order; junction bases with no gene match: 4. The germline CDR1 and CDR2 sequences are KGHDR and SFDVKD. There are 15 residues in the CDR3. As DNA, the CDR3 is TGTGCCACCAGTGATTTCGGGACTAGCCGAGGGGAGCTGTTTTTT. It is translated as CATSDFGTSRGELFF.

The V and J genes are TRBV28 and TRBJ2-3, with D maybe TRBD1 (6 bases). The CDR3 is 16 amino acids. V dropped 5 bases and J dropped 2 bases, with 17 bases sitting between them. Germline V lookup: CDR1 MDHEN, CDR2 SYDVKM. The CDR3 loop is CASSPTGTTITDTQYF. For the CDR3, the DNA is TGTGCCAGCAGTCCCACCGGGACAACGATCACAGATACGCAGTATTTT.

This chain uses TRBV9 with TRBJ2-3, with 15 bases aligning to TRBD2. J lost 5 bases, V lost 4 bases, and 11 bases had no gene match. From germline, CDR1 is SGDLS and CDR2 YYNGEE. CDR3 length: 18 amino acids. CDR3 sequence: CASSTKSGLAGGKDTQYF. As DNA, the CDR3 is TGTGCCAGCAGCACTAAGTCGGGACTAGCGGGAGGAAAAGATACGCAGTATTTT.

In nucleotides, the CDR3 is TGTGCCAGCAGTTACCACAGAGCTTACGAGCAGTACTTC. Its protein is CASSYHRAYEQYF. The chain is built from TRBV6-5 and TRBJ2-7; no firm D call. The CDR3 length is 13 residues. The germline CDR1 and CDR2 sequences are MNHEY and SVGAGI. V lost 2 bases and J 4 bases, leaving 9 bases between the germline ends.

This chain links TRBV25-1 with TRBJ2-7; 7 nucleotides align to TRBD2. Trimming cost V 1 base and J 2 bases; bases outside gene matches: 8. This CDR3 is built from 16 residues. Germline V gene data show CDR1 as MGHDK and CDR2 as SYGVNS. The CDR3 loop reads CASSESLGLDAYEQYF. The CDR3 DNA is TGTGCCAGCAGTGAATCTTTAGGACTAGACGCCTACGAGCAGTACTTC.

This rearrangement joins TRBV3-1 (or the pseudogene TRBV3-2) to TRBJ1-4; unclear D gene. V was clipped by 5 bases and J by 4 bases, with 11 bases between them. CDR1 and CDR2 (germline): LGHDT, YNNKEL (reference sequence). This CDR3 contains 14 residues. The CDR3 is CASSFDMNNEKLFF. CDR3 nucleotide sequence: TGTGCCAGCAGCTTCGACATGAATAATGAAAAACTGTTTTTT.

The V call is TRBV29-1, the J call TRBJ2-3; 7 bases map to TRBD2. Germline V gene lookup returns CDR1 SQVTM and CDR2 ANQGSEA. The V segment lost 7 bases and the J segment 4 bases; nucleotides outside the gene matches: 8. CDR3 length: 13 amino acids. This CDR3 is CSDRTRGSDTQYF. Here the CDR3 DNA reads TGCAGCGACCGGACTAGAGGCTCAGATACGCAGTATTTT.

The chain employs TRBV27 and TRBJ2-1, with D possibly being TRBD1 (6 bases). This CDR3 has 16 residues. Germline lookup yields CDR1 MNHEY and CDR2 SMNVEV (reference sequence). V was clipped by 0 bases and J by 0 bases, with 9 bases between them. CDR3: CASSLSGTSSYNEQFF. CDR3 bases: TGTGCCAGCAGTTTATCCGGGACAAGCTCCTACAATGAGCAGTTCTTC.

V is TRBV14 and J is TRBJ2-5, with 9 nucleotides matching TRBD2. Germline lookup yields CDR1 SGHDN and CDR2 FVKESK. V dropped 4 bases and J dropped 4; count of bases not matched to a gene: 7. There are 15 residues in the CDR3. The CDR3 DNA sequence: TGTGCCAGCAGCCTCATTCCGGGACTAGCAGAGACCCAGTACTTC. Amino acids: CASSLIPGLAETQYF.

The chain links TRBV30 to TRBJ2-1; D ambiguous. CDR3 size: 14 residues. Germline assignment: CDR1 GTSNPN and CDR2 SVGIG (reference sequence). V lost 3 bases and J lost 0, with 9 bases in between. The CDR3 reads CAWSYSVSYNEQFF. In DNA form, the CDR3 reads TGTGCCTGGAGCTATTCTGTCTCCTACAATGAGCAGTTCTTC. Combining the CDR3 with reference TRBV30 and TRBJ2-1 gives the whole variable domain SQTIHQWPATLVQPVGSPLSLECTVEGTSNPNLYWYRQAAGRGLQLLFYSVGIGQISSEVPQNLSASRPQDRQFILSSKKLLLSDSGFYLCAWSYSVSYNEQFFGPGTRLTVL.

The chain is built from TRBV3-1 (or the pseudogene TRBV3-2) and TRBJ1-2; no clear D. There are 14 residues in the CDR3. The germline V and J ends were trimmed by 1 base and 2 bases, with 8 bases remaining between them. CDR1 is LGHDT and CDR2 is YNNKEL in the germline V gene (reference sequence). The CDR3 here is CASSQGSQNYGYTF. The CDR3 DNA follows: TGTGCCAGCAGCCAAGGTTCACAGAACTATGGCTACACCTTC.

The chain's CDR3 is CASSLASGAIPYEQYF. The CDR3 nucleotides are TGTGCCAGCAGCTTAGCGTCCGGAGCGATCCCCTACGAGCAGTACTTC. The chain couples TRBV7-2 to TRBJ2-7; D remains ambiguous. The CDR3 is 16 residues long. V lost 0 bases to trimming and J lost 2 bases, with 14 bases between them. CDR1 and CDR2 from the germline V gene are SGHTA and FQGNSA.

This clone has a single count. The sample carries other DNA sequences with the same CDR3. The chain carries TRBV6-1 and TRBJ2-7; 7 bases align to TRBD2. J gave up 0 bases and V 2 bases, and 4 bases lay outside the gene matches. This CDR3 has 15 residues. Germline V gene sequence: CDR1 MNHNS, CDR2 SASEGT. CDR3 coding DNA: TGTGCCAGCAGTGAATCGGGGGGAAGCTCCTACGAGCAGTACTTC. It specifies CASSESGGSSYEQYF.

The chain couples TRBV18 to TRBJ1-1; perhaps TRBD1 as D (6 bases). V was pared by 2 bases and J by 3 bases, with 16 bases between. Germline V lookup: CDR1 KGHSH, CDR2 LQKENI. The CDR3 length is 16 residues. The CDR3 region has the DNA TGTGCCAGCTCACCATTCGGACAGCCACTAGACACTGAAGCTTTCTTT. The encoded protein is CASSPFGQPLDTEAFF.

This chain uses TRBV18 with TRBJ2-7, with 8 bases that match TRBD2. Germline CDR1 KGHSH, CDR2 LQKENI. J gave up 1 base and V 0 bases, and 2 bases lay outside the gene matches. This CDR3 spans 15 amino acids. CDR3 region: CASSPPSGTSYEQYF. The CDR3 DNA reads as TGTGCCAGCTCACCACCTAGCGGGACTTCCTACGAGCAGTACTTC.

The rearrangement links TRBV4-1 to TRBJ2-7; 13 nucleotides line up with TRBD2. Losses at the gene ends were 3 bases for V and 3 bases for J; bases not matched to a gene: 11. Germline values: CDR1 MGHRA, CDR2 YSYEKL. CDR3 length equals 18 residues. The CDR3 loop reads CASSQQTTGLAGVYEQYF. In DNA, the CDR3 is TGCGCCAGCAGCCAGCAAACCACAGGACTAGCGGGAGTCTACGAGCAGTACTTC.

This clone has a handful of counts. V is TRBV30 and J is TRBJ2-3; 15 nucleotides agree with TRBD2. The CDR3 covers 16 residues. After removal of 7 bases from V and 1 base from J, the junction contained 6 bases not matched to a gene. Per the germline V gene, CDR1 is GTSNPN and CDR2 is SVGIG (reference sequence). The CDR3 DNA sequence: TGTGCCTTCGGACTAGCGGGAGGGCCGGGCACAGATACGCAGTATTTT. This codes for CAFGLAGGPGTDTQYF.

As for this clone: This is likely an artifact of a read error, given a far larger clone one base away. The rearrangement links TRBV7-3 to TRBJ2-1; maybe TRBD1 (6 bases). Looked up from germline, CDR1 is SGHTA and CDR2 is FQGTGA. CDR3 length equals 12 residues. V was clipped by 4 bases and J by 8 bases, with 9 bases between them. The DNA of the CDR3 is TGTGCCAGCAGCTCACAGGGCGATGAGCAGTTCTTC. It codes for CASSSQGDEQFF. The full variable domain, rest sourced from reference TRBV7-3 and TRBJ2-1, is GAGVSQTPSNKVTEKGKYVELRCDPISGHTALYWYRQSLGQGPEFLIYFQGTGAADDSGLPNDRFFAVRPEGSVSTLKIQRTERGDSAVYLCASSSQGDEQFFGPGTRLTVL.